Each of the 18 T cell receptor beta chains below was sequenced from the same sample in a study of cytomegalovirus exposure and HLA in healthy donors. PCR primers comprised 60 Vbeta and 13 Jbeta primers. TCRdb keeps only in-frame clones here, not all; method: immunoSEQ multiplex PCR. The repertoire table contains about 160,000 clones. The sequencing input was PBMCs. These receptors came from a woman in her sixties or seventies in good health and CMV-seronegative.

As regards this clone: Here the CDR3 omits its conserved ending phenylalanine or tryptophan, so a read error is the likely source. The J gene is TRBJ1-2, the V gene TRBV6-5; D gene unclear. This CDR3 contains 14 residues. Germline-derived CDR1 and CDR2 are MNHEY and SVGAGI. The germline V and J ends were trimmed by 0 bases and 3 bases, with 8 bases remaining between them. The CDR3 protein is CASSYSGGDYGYTL. The CDR3 DNA reads as TGTGCCAGCAGTTACTCAGGCGGGGACTATGGCTACACCCTC.

The chain carries TRBV5-4 and TRBJ2-1; the match to TRBD2 covers 10 bases. The J segment lost 7 bases and the V segment lost 2 bases, leaving 9 bases of the junction unmatched. Germline V gene sequence: CDR1 SGHNT, CDR2 YYREEE (reference sequence). This CDR3 has 16 residues. Written as DNA, the CDR3 is TGTGCCAGCAGCTTATTAGCGGGAGGCCCAGGTAATGAGCAGTTCTTC. This codes for CASSLLAGGPGNEQFF.

V is TRBV7-6 and J is TRBJ2-1; 10 nucleotides agree with TRBD1. The CDR3 contains 16 residues. Germline CDR1 is SGHVS and CDR2 is FNYEAQ. The J segment lost 3 bases and the V segment lost 4 bases, leaving 6 bases of the junction unmatched. The chain's CDR3 is CASSSPGTGDYNEQFF. In DNA form, the CDR3 reads TGTGCCAGCAGCTCACCCGGGACAGGGGACTACAATGAGCAGTTCTTC.

CDR3 region: CASSQGWGGYYEQYF. The CDR3 region has the DNA TGCGCCAGCAGCCAAGGATGGGGGGGGTACTACGAGCAGTACTTC. The rearrangement links TRBV4-3 to TRBJ2-7, with TRBD2 identical over 7 bases. The length of the CDR3 is 15 residues. Per the germline V gene, CDR1 is LGHNA and CDR2 is YSLEER. Trimming took 1 base from V and 3 from J; bases not matched to a gene: 6.

The chain recombines TRBV11-2 with TRBJ1-6, with D possibly matching TRBD1 (6 bases). CDR1 and CDR2 from the germline V gene are SGHAT and FQNNGV. Between the trimmed V and J ends, which lost 4 bases and 6 bases, there was a span of 25 bases. The CDR3 covers 19 residues. The DNA of the CDR3 is TGTGCCAGCAGCTCACCACGTGGACCCGGACAGCAGTTTAATTCACCCCTCCACTTT. Its translation is CASSSPRGPGQQFNSPLHF.

This chain connects TRBV4-1 to TRBJ2-3, with TRBD2 identical over 9 bases. V was clipped by 7 bases and J by 5 bases; unmatched bases: 7. The CDR3 runs 14 residues. Germline V lookup: CDR1 MGHRA, CDR2 YSYEKL. The CDR3 loop reads CASNKRGALDTQYF. CDR3 DNA sequence: TGCGCCAGCAATAAGCGGGGGGCGTTAGATACGCAGTATTTT.

The chain couples TRBV29-1 to TRBJ2-7; 9 bases match TRBD2. The length of the CDR3 is 15 residues. With V trimmed by 4 bases and J by 2 bases, 9 bases remained unmatched. Germline V lookup: CDR1 SQVTM, CDR2 ANQGSEA. DNA of the CDR3: TGCAGCGTTGGGGCCCGACTAGCGGCCCCCTACGAGCAGTACTTC. This encodes CSVGARLAAPYEQYF.

The rearrangement joins TRBV27 to TRBJ2-1, with TRBD2 matching 7 bases. Germline trimming cut 6 bases from V and 0 bases from J; bases unmatched to any gene: 2. This CDR3 has 14 amino acids. Germline V gives CDR1 MNHEY, CDR2 SMNVEV (reference sequence). The CDR3 region is CASSERDSYNEQFF. The CDR3 nucleotides are TGTGCCAGCAGCGAGCGGGACTCCTACAATGAGCAGTTCTTC.

The V gene is TRBV19, the J gene TRBJ1-1, with TRBD1 identical over 7 bases. V lost 5 bases and J lost 3; bases outside the gene matches: 9. This CDR3 comprises 15 residues. Germline loops: CDR1 LNHDA, CDR2 SQIVND (reference sequence). The CDR3 is CASSSDFRGYTEAFF. CDR3 bases: TGTGCCAGTAGTTCCGACTTCAGGGGGTACACTGAAGCTTTCTTT.

V gene TRBV5-8 combines with J gene TRBJ1-5, with a possible D match to TRBD1 (5 bases). The CDR3 loop spans 15 amino acids. Germline CDR1 reads SGHTS; CDR2 reads YDEGEE. V gave up 2 bases and J gave up 4 bases, with 13 bases separating them. The CDR3 nucleotides read TGTGCCAGCAGCTTAGGCAGGGTAGCAAATCAGCCCCAGCATTTT. This encodes CASSLGRVANQPQHF. The variable domain in full, completed from reference TRBV5-8 and TRBJ1-5, reads EAGVTQSPTHLIKTRGQQATLRCSPISGHTSVYWYQQALGLGLQFLLWYDEGEERNRGNFPPRFSGRQFPNYSSELNVNALELEDSALYLCASSLGRVANQPQHFGDGTRLSIL.

J is TRBJ1-1 and V is TRBV5-1; unclear D gene. V lost 6 bases and J lost 4, with 13 bases in between. There are 13 residues in the CDR3. Per the germline V gene, CDR1 is SGHRS and CDR2 is YFSETQ. The CDR3 DNA sequence: TGCGCCAGCACCCCTGGAGGGAGCACTGAAGCTTTCTTT. This gives the protein CASTPGGSTEAFF.

The chain combines TRBV4-2 with TRBJ2-3, with D tentatively TRBD2 (6 bases). CDR3 length equals 17 residues. CDR1 LGHNA and CDR2 YNFKEQ come from the germline V gene. The ends were cut back, 0 bases at V and 2 bases at J, with 15 bases in the middle. The CDR3 spells CASSQDRGTPNTDTQYF. The CDR3 DNA reads as TGTGCCAGCAGCCAAGATCGGGGGACTCCTAACACAGATACGCAGTATTTT.

The chain combines TRBV2 with TRBJ2-3, with D perhaps matching TRBD2 (5 bases). Germline values: CDR1 SNHLY, CDR2 FYNNEI. This CDR3 spans 15 amino acids. The V end was cut by 5 bases, the J end by 0 bases, with 12 bases between. In nucleotides, the CDR3 is TGTGCCAGCAGTCCCTGGGAGACTAGCACAGATACGCAGTATTTT. Protein: CASSPWETSTDTQYF.

The chain carries TRBV7-9 and TRBJ1-6; TRBD1 aligns across 7 bases. This CDR3 is built from 14 residues. CDR1 and CDR2 from the germline V gene are SEHNR and FQNEAQ (reference sequence). The V and J ends lost 4 bases and 10 bases, in that order; junction bases with no gene match: 7. The CDR3 sequence is CASSSTGTVSPLHF. DNA for the CDR3: TGTGCCAGCAGCTCGACAGGGACGGTATCACCCCTCCACTTT. Variable domain in full (rest from reference TRBV7-9 and TRBJ1-6): DTGVSQNPRHKITKRGQNVTFRCDPISEHNRLYWYRQTLGQGPEFLTYFQNEAQLEKSRLLSDRFSAERPKGSFSTLEIQRTEQGDSAMYLCASSSTGTVSPLHFGNGTRLTVT.

The rearrangement joins TRBV20-1 to TRBJ1-4; D is ambiguous. Germline loops: CDR1 DFQATT, CDR2 SNEGSKA (reference sequence). V lost 7 bases and J 4 bases, leaving 7 bases between the germline ends. The CDR3 runs 11 residues. The CDR3 protein is CSVNSNEKLFF. As DNA, the CDR3 is TGCAGTGTCAACAGTAATGAAAAACTGTTTTTT.

The chain links TRBV2 to TRBJ2-7; TRBD1 matches 7 bases. V was pared by 7 bases and J by 0 bases, with 3 bases of the junction left unmatched. CDR1 is SNHLY, CDR2 FYNNEI, per germline. CDR3 length equals 13 residues. CDR3 in amino acids: CASKGTASYEQYF. The DNA of the CDR3 is TGTGCCAGCAAGGGGACAGCCTCCTACGAGCAGTACTTC.

V is TRBV5-4 and J is TRBJ1-2, with D maybe TRBD1 (6 bases). The CDR3 has 15 amino acids. The V end lost 0 bases, the J end lost 5 bases, and 14 bases lay between the germline ends. CDR1 SGHNT and CDR2 YYREEE come from the germline V gene (reference sequence). The CDR3 loop is CASSLADGTFYGYTF. Here the CDR3 DNA reads TGTGCCAGCAGCTTGGCGGACGGGACATTTTATGGCTACACCTTC. The full variable domain, its missing parts supplied by reference TRBV5-4 and TRBJ1-2, is ETGVTQSPTHLIKTRGQQVTLRCSSQSGHNTVSWYQQALGQGPQFIFQYYREEENGRGNFPPRFSGLQFPNYSSELNVNALELDDSALYLCASSLADGTFYGYTFGSGTRLTVV.

The chain has TRBV30 and TRBJ2-5; D may be TRBD1 (5 bases). The CDR3 contains 14 residues. The V and J ends lost 2 bases and 5 bases respectively, with 15 bases between them. Germline V CDR1 and CDR2: GTSNPN, SVGIG (reference sequence). Here the CDR3 DNA reads TGTGCCTGGAGTCCAGGGTCTGGTGCGGAGACCCAGTACTTC. As protein: CAWSPGSGAETQYF.